This TCR beta chain was sequenced for a study of shared clonotypes between healthy human individuals. Looking at the study overall: CD8 memory received one plate per donor, CD8 naive two, CD4 memory three and CD4 naive three. Study-wide results and limits: Lower generation probabilities were found for non-shared clonotypes than for those shared by all four donors. Sharing across several donors was seen in 5% to 5.5% of naive CD4 clonotypes.

Only CD45RO-negative cells positively selected for CCR7 counted as naive CD8 cells, so terminally differentiated effector memory CD45RA+ cells were excluded. About this clone itself: No antigen is known for it.

Each sorted subset replicate got 200 ng genomic DNA, roughly 27,000 genomes. Measured with immunoSEQ multiplex PCR; TCRdb has only the in-frame clones, and not every one. The sample yields about 1,800,000 clones, about 95% seen once. This CDR3 has 15 residues. Germline V gene sequence: CDR1 MRHNA, CDR2 SNTAGT. The V and J ends lost 2 bases and 4 bases, in that order; junction bases with no gene match: 7. Sequencing used naive CD8+ T cells sorted from blood. The clonotype was recovered from a man aged 18-30 years in good health. The chain recombines TRBV6-4 with TRBJ2-7; TRBD2 matches at 8 bases. CDR3 sequence reads: CASSDRGGPLYEQYF. The CDR3 DNA reads as TGTGCCAGCAGTGACCGGGGGGGCCCTCTGTACGAGCAGTACTTC.